This T cell receptor (beta chain) was retrieved from a study of T cells expressing NK-cell markers (dated by TCRdb to about 2020). Regarding the study in general: Roughly 8 donors provided sorted CD3+CD56+NKG2C+, CD3+CD56+NKG2C- and CD3+CD56-NKG2C+ T-cell subsets, whose TCR beta-chain repertoires were profiled. Of the eight sequenced donors, seven were found to be HCMV-seropositive and one was found to be HCMV-seronegative. The eight sequenced donors were randomly selected healthy volunteers, three men and five women. Illumina HiSeq 2000/2500, MiSeq or NextSeq was used to sequence libraries as 2 x 150 bp reads. Results and caveats for the whole study, not just this receptor: For 6 or 7 donors, the dominant CD3+CD56+NKG2C+ clonotypes were among the top 10 CD8+ clonotypes and accounted for roughly 1.0-8% of CD8+ T cells. Whether the expanded NKG2C-expressing T cell clones were specific for HCMV antigens remained unclear. Those dominant clonotypes were again the most abundant among CD3+CD56-NKG2C+ cells in a handful of donors, at roughly 28.3-65%.

About this clonotype: Its antigen is currently not known.

TCRdb lists the instrument as Illumina HiSeq 2000. TCR beta cDNA libraries were prepared using 5'RACE template switching, which introduced a universal primer site and unique molecular identifiers. Priming for cDNA synthesis came from the TCR beta constant segment, and two successive PCR amplification steps followed. The authors processed their data as follows. MIGEC was used to demultiplex reads and group reads by UMI, and MiTCR was used to assemble and quantify clonotypes. To remove erroneous sequences, TCR cDNA sequences were retained only when supported by two or more reads. Downstream repertoire analysis used the tcR package, and clonotypes were matched across fractions by CDR3 nucleotide sequence plus V segment. VDJmatch was used to annotate antigen specificity against VDJdb, with one amino acid substitution in CDR3 allowed. TCRdb reprocessed the reads and lists each CDR3 protein sequence as a single entry, with no DNA. TCRdb's processing, not the study's, gives the V and J calls here. The data table for this sample lists approximately 460,000 distinct CDR3 sequences. The ten most abundant clones make up roughly 7.2% of the sample.

The CDR3 numbers 17 residues from cysteine through phenylalanine. No DNA is listed. According to the germline V gene, CDR1 reads SGHVS and CDR2 reads FNYEAQ. To determine HCMV serostatus, a commercial ELISA kit was used to detect HCMV-specific IgG in serum. Ficoll density gradient centrifugation was used to isolate peripheral blood mononuclear cells from blood. The sequence derives from a woman between 18 and 70 years old in good health. The chain couples TRBV7-6 to TRBJ1-3; the D call from TCRdb, TRBD1, cannot be confirmed without DNA. The sequenced sample consisted of blood T cells: a sorted CD56 or NKG2C T cell subset, CD4+ or CD8+ T cells, or bulk PBMC T cells (not recorded which). The CDR3 sequence is CASSLFEGRTSGNTIYF. The CDR3 plus the reference TRBV7-6 and TRBJ1-3 genes for the other parts give the full variable domain: GAGVSQSPRYKVTKRGQDVALRCDPISGHVSLYWYRQALGQGPEFLTYFNYEAQQDKSGLPNDRFSAERPEGSISTLTIQRTEQRDSAMYRCASSLFEGRTSGNTIYFGEGSWLTVV.